This TCR beta chain comes out of a study of T cells after yellow fever vaccination. Trimming pared 0 bases from V and 1 base from J, leaving 6 bases between. The CDR3 is made up of 14 amino acids. Germline loops: CDR1 LNHNV, CDR2 YYDKDF (reference sequence). Points from the study as a whole: Booster samples showed a return of most primary-vaccination clones (around 95% CD4, about 87% CD8).

In this sample, this clonotype turned up a few times. Its antigen is not known. TCRdb re-called the 5' RACE reads through MiXCR, storing one row per CDR3 protein. Of approximately 130,000 distinct CDR3 sequences detected, roughly 15% appear once; the ten largest clones hold roughly 47%. The TCR sequence derives from a man between 18 and 35 years old who received the YFV17D yellow fever vaccine. The specimen was CD8+ T cells sorted from PBMCs, collected 5 days after the yellow fever booster vaccination. The chain uses TRBV15 and TRBJ1-1; D gene ambiguous. The CDR3 spells CATSREAWNTEAFF. CDR3 in DNA: TGTGCCACCAGCAGAGAAGCATGGAACACTGAAGCTTTCTTT.